Listed below are T cell receptor beta chains from one sample, sequenced in a study of T-cell memory formation after mild COVID-19. One entry per CDR3 protein, called by TCRdb with MiXCR from the 5' RACE reads. In the table there are about 560,000 distinct CDR3 sequences, around 15% of which are singletons. The sample taken for sequencing was PBMCs or a T cell subset sorted from them (not recorded which). Every receptor here comes from an adult woman who had mild COVID-19 (a few samples of this study predate the infection). Cell type and time point are not known. CDR3s include the opening cysteine and the closing phenylalanine or tryptophan. The D gene is left open where the match is weak. A clone size is listed for some rows: how often the clone was seen (once, few, many), or a class if it is expanded.

clone size,CDR3 length,D gene,V gene,J gene,CDR3 protein,CDR3 DNA
few,17,TRBD2,TRBV6-2/TRBV6-3,TRBJ2-1,CASSWGLAGGPRNEQFF,TGTGCCAGCAGTTGGGGACTAGCGGGAGGGCCTAGGAATGAGCAGTTCTTC
NA,14,NA,TRBV29-1,TRBJ1-2,CSVERGMANYGYTF,TGCAGCGTTGAAAGGGGGATGGCTAACTATGGCTACACCTTC
few,14,TRBD1,TRBV24-1,TRBJ2-7,CATSRTGVDYEQYF,TGTGCCACCAGTCGGACAGGGGTAGACTACGAGCAGTACTTC
many,14,NA,TRBV27,TRBJ2-7,CASSFGVWGYEQYF,TGTGCCAGCAGTTTCGGGGTCTGGGGCTACGAGCAGTACTTC
many,14,NA,TRBV7-8,TRBJ1-1,CASSLGPANTEAFF,TGTGCCAGCAGCTTAGGTCCCGCCAACACTGAAGCTTTCTTT
NA,15,NA,TRBV7-2,TRBJ2-3,CASSRRAGSTDTQYF,TGTGCCAGCAGTCGGAGGGCCGGGAGCACAGATACGCAGTATTTT
NA,12,NA,TRBV4-2,TRBJ2-5,CAAADLQETQYF,TGTGCCGCTGCGGACCTCCAAGAGACCCAGTACTTC
NA,16,TRBD1,TRBV5-1,TRBJ2-3,CASSLSGTVRTDTQYF,TGCGCCAGCAGCTTGTCCGGGACAGTGCGCACAGATACGCAGTATTTT
NA,17,TRBD2,TRBV4-2,TRBJ2-4,CASSQDASGRTKNIQYF,TGTGCCAGCAGCCAAGATGCTAGCGGGAGAACCAAAAACATTCAGTACTTC
NA,16,TRBD2,TRBV27,TRBJ2-7,CASSFASGGLSYEQYF,TGTGCCAGCAGTTTTGCTAGCGGGGGCCTCTCCTACGAGCAGTACTTC
NA,14,NA,TRBV6-5,TRBJ1-2,CASSYLGYKTGYTF,TGTGCCAGCAGTTACCTGGGTTATAAGACTGGCTACACCTTC
NA,15,TRBD1,TRBV5-5,TRBJ1-1,CASSAGQGRFTEAFF,TGTGCCAGCAGCGCCGGACAGGGACGCTTCACTGAAGCTTTCTTT
many,16,NA,TRBV28,TRBJ2-7,CASAGSTGRTGGEQYF,TGTGCCTCTGCAGGCTCGACAGGGCGTACCGGGGGCGAGCAGTACTTC
NA,15,NA,TRBV7-9,TRBJ2-5,CASTRGGFRQETQYF,TGTGCCAGCACCAGAGGAGGTTTCAGGCAAGAGACCCAGTACTTC
many,13,NA,TRBV7-2,TRBJ2-3,CASSSPPRYTQYF,TGTGCCAGCAGCTCCCCCCCACGGTATACGCAGTATTTT
few,10,NA,TRBV20-1,TRBJ1-2,CSAGNYGYTF,TGCAGTGCTGGCAACTATGGCTACACCTTC
NA,15,TRBD1,TRBV5-1,TRBJ2-2,CASSLRAGGAGELFF,TGCGCCAGCAGCTTGCGAGCAGGGGGAGCCGGGGAGCTGTTTTTT
few,16,NA,TRBV7-3,TRBJ1-6,CASSLVGTRSNSPLHF,TGTGCCAGCAGCTTAGTCGGGACAAGAAGTAATTCACCCCTCCACTTT
few,19,TRBD2,TRBV15,TRBJ2-5,CATSRVSLAGGPGQETQYF,TGTGCCACCAGCAGAGTTAGTCTAGCGGGAGGGCCTGGCCAAGAGACCCAGTACTTC
NA,13,NA,TRBV10-3,TRBJ1-1,CAITGLKNTEAFF,TGTGCCATCACGGGACTGAAGAACACTGAAGCTTTCTTT
many,16,NA,TRBV13,TRBJ1-1,CASSLGWVGWNTEAFF,TGTGCCAGCAGCTTAGGCTGGGTAGGGTGGAACACTGAAGCTTTCTTT
few,16,NA,TRBV9,TRBJ2-2,CASRRGQGASTGELFF,TGTGCCAGCAGGAGAGGCCAGGGCGCCTCCACCGGGGAGCTGTTTTTT
once,15,NA,TRBV12-3/TRBV12-4,TRBJ2-3,CASSLVSQGSDTQYF,TGTGCCAGCAGTTTAGTTTCCCAGGGGTCAGATACGCAGTATTTT
NA,17,NA,TRBV3-1,TRBJ1-1,CASSQGQPDLVNTEAFF,TGTGCCAGCAGCCAAGGACAGCCAGACCTGGTGAACACTGAAGCTTTCTTT
NA,15,NA,TRBV20-1,TRBJ1-2,CSAFDRAGTNYGYTF,TGCAGTGCTTTCGATAGGGCCGGAACTAACTATGGCTACACCTTC
NA,15,TRBD1,TRBV12-3/TRBV12-4,TRBJ1-6,CASSVPPGGSSPLHF,TGTGCCAGCAGCGTACCCCCAGGGGGGAGTTCACCCCTCCACTTT